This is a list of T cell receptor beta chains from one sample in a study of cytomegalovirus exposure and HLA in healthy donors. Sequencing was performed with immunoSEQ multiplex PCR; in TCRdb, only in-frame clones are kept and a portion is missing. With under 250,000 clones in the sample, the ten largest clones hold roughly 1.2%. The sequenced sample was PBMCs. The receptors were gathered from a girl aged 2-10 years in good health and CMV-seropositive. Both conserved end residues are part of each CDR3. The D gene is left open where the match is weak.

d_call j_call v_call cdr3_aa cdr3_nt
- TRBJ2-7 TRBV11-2 CASSPGLQLMTYEQYF TGTGCCAGCAGCCCAGGTCTACAGCTAATGACCTACGAGCAGTACTTC
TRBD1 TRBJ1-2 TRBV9 CASSPTGAVYGYTF TGTGCCAGCAGCCCTACAGGGGCGGTCTATGGCTACACCTTC
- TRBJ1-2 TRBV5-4 CASSLSLDSNYGYTF TGTGCCAGCAGCTTGTCCTTAGACAGTAACTATGGCTACACCTTC
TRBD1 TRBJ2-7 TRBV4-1 CASRRQGDKSDEQYF TGCGCCAGCAGAAGACAGGGGGACAAAAGCGACGAGCAGTACTTC
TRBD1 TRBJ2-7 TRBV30 CAWGSGTAVEQYF TGTGCCTGGGGTTCCGGGACAGCCGTCGAGCAGTACTTC
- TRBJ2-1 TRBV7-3 CASSPLAGNRHNNEQFF TGTGCCAGCAGCCCCTTGGCGGGAAATAGACACAATAATGAGCAGTTCTTC
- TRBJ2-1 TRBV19 CASSMASVSYNEQFF TGTGCCAGTAGTATGGCTAGCGTCTCCTACAATGAGCAGTTCTTC
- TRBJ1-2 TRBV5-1 CASSLNPQQGSGYTF TGCGCCAGCAGCTTGAATCCCCAACAGGGAAGTGGCTACACCTTC
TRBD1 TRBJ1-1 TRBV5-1 CASSAPDRGYNEAFF TGCGCCAGCAGCGCCCCCGACAGGGGCTACAATGAAGCTTTCTTT
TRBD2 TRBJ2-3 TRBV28 CASRNRDYRKRAPDTQYF TGTGCCAGCAGGAACCGGGACTACCGAAAAAGGGCACCAGATACGCAGTATTTT
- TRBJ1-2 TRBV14 CASSQELGGGIPYGYTF TGTGCCAGCAGCCAAGAGCTCGGGGGGGGCATACCCTATGGCTACACCTTC